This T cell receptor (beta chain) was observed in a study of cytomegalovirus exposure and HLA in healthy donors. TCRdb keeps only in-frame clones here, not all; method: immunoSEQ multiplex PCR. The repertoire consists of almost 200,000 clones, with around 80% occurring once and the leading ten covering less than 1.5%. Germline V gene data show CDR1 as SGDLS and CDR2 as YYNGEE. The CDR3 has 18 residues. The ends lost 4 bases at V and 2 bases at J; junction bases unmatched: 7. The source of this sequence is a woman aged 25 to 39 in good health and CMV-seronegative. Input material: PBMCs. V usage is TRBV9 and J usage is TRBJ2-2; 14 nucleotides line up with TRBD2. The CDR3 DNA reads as TGTGCCAGCAGCCACCGGACTAGCGGGAGGTTCAACACCGGGGAGCTGTTTTTT. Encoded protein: CASSHRTSGRFNTGELFF. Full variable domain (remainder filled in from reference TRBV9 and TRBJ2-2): DSGVTQTPKHLITATGQRVTLRCSPRSGDLSVYWYQQSLDQGLQFLIQYYNGEERAKGNILERFSAQQFPDLHSELNLSSLELGDSALYFCASSHRTSGRFNTGELFFGEGSRLTVL.